A selection of T cell receptor beta chains follows, all from one sample in a study of T cell repertoires in cytomegalovirus infection. From the reads, TCRdb called clonotypes with MiXCR, one entry per CDR3 protein. The table lists 110,000 or so distinct CDR3 sequences, around 31% of them singletons. The antigens these receptors bind are not known. Sample: CD8+ T cells from cultured PBMCs, taken from culture after CMV antigen stimulation. The source of these receptors is a human donor in good health (CMV status not recorded). Some clones in this sample may be carry-over from other donors' samples. The CDR3 runs from the conserved cysteine through the conserved F or W. The D gene is left open where the match is weak. Where a row states a size, it is once, few, many or the class of an expanded clone; other rows omit it.

v_call,clone_size,j_call,d_call,cdr3_aa,cdr3_nt
TRBV7-2,few,TRBJ2-7,NA,CASSLGDPGNEQYF,TGTGCCAGCAGCTTAGGGGACCCAGGCAACGAGCAGTACTTC
TRBV12-3/TRBV12-4,few,TRBJ1-1,NA,CASLIGQNTEAFF,TGTGCCAGCCTGATAGGGCAGAACACTGAAGCTTTCTTT
TRBV7-2,many,TRBJ2-7,NA,CASSWGQGIRYEQYF,TGTGCCAGCAGCTGGGGACAAGGGATAAGATACGAGCAGTACTTC
TRBV7-9,few,TRBJ2-5,TRBD2,CASSFTSSGEETQYF,TGTGCCAGCAGCTTTACTTCAAGCGGGGAAGAGACCCAGTACTTC
TRBV5-6,NA,TRBJ1-6,NA,CASSLDPGRSSYNSPLHF,TGTGCCAGCAGCCTGGACCCGGGACGGAGCTCCTATAATTCACCCCTCCACTTT
TRBV12-3/TRBV12-4,many,TRBJ2-4,TRBD1,CASQGVKNIQYF,TGTGCCAGCCAGGGGGTGAAAAACATTCAGTACTTC
TRBV28,NA,TRBJ1-4,NA,CASRPMTAYNEKLFF,TGTGCCAGCAGACCGATGACAGCCTACAATGAAAAACTGTTTTTT
TRBV7-9,many,TRBJ2-3,NA,CASSSSGTPTDTQYF,TGTGCCAGCAGTTCATCCGGGACTCCCACAGATACGCAGTATTTT
TRBV27,few,TRBJ2-7,NA,CASGGAANSYEQYF,TGTGCCAGCGGGGGGGCTGCAAACTCCTACGAGCAGTACTTC
TRBV19,few,TRBJ1-1,NA,CASSIVSGAEAFF,TGTGCCAGTAGTATAGTATCGGGTGCTGAAGCTTTCTTT
TRBV29-1,NA,TRBJ2-1,NA,CSVGGDNEQFF,TGCAGCGTTGGGGGCGACAATGAGCAGTTCTTC
TRBV10-3,many,TRBJ2-7,NA,CAISDRQGSGEQHF,TGTGCCATCAGTGACCGACAGGGATCGGGGGAGCAGCACTTC
TRBV11-2,once,TRBJ2-2,NA,CASSRQGYTGELFF,TGTGCCAGCAGCCGGCAGGGGTACACCGGGGAGCTGTTTTTT
TRBV5-5,few,TRBJ1-4,NA,CASSLYAGFNEKLFF,TGTGCCAGCAGCTTGTATGCGGGCTTTAATGAAAAACTGTTTTTT
TRBV19,NA,TRBJ1-2,NA,CASSIGSRLNYGYTF,TGTGCCAGTAGTATCGGCAGTCGTCTTAACTATGGCTACACCTTC
TRBV5-4,few,TRBJ2-2,NA,CASKVEGTTGELFF,TGTGCCAGCAAGGTCGAGGGGACCACCGGGGAGCTGTTTTTT
TRBV4-1,once,TRBJ1-1,NA,CASSHVTGNMNTEAFF,TGCGCCAGCAGCCATGTTACAGGGAACATGAACACTGAAGCTTTCTTT
TRBV4-1,once,TRBJ2-5,NA,CASSQGSGPETQYF,TGCGCCAGCAGCCAAGGGTCAGGGCCGGAGACCCAGTACTTC
TRBV7-9,NA,TRBJ2-5,TRBD2,CASSLVPSGQETQYF,TGTGCCAGCAGCTTAGTGCCTAGCGGGCAAGAGACCCAGTACTTC
TRBV7-8,NA,TRBJ2-7,NA,CASSLNTGREQYF,TGTGCCAGCAGCTTAAATACAGGGAGAGAGCAGTACTTC
TRBV24-1,many,TRBJ1-5,TRBD1,CATSDSYLGQGVNQPQHF,TGTGCCACCAGTGATTCGTACTTGGGACAGGGAGTTAATCAGCCCCAGCATTTT
TRBV29-1,few,TRBJ2-7,TRBD2,CSVGGWGTRGYEQYF,TGCAGCGTTGGTGGTTGGGGGACTAGAGGCTACGAGCAGTACTTC
TRBV12-3/TRBV12-4,NA,TRBJ2-3,NA,CASSFIAGTDTQYF,TGTGCCAGCAGTTTTATCGCGGGGACAGATACGCAGTATTTT
TRBV7-9,NA,TRBJ1-5,NA,CASSRGGANQPQHF,TGTGCCAGCAGCCGTGGAGGGGCTAACCAGCCCCAGCATTTT
TRBV6-8,NA,TRBJ1-1,TRBD1,CASSSQGAVTPEAFF,TGTGCCAGCAGTTCGCAGGGGGCTGTTACCCCTGAAGCTTTCTTT
TRBV24-1,NA,TRBJ2-1,NA,CATSELDPGHEQFF,TGTGCCACCAGTGAGTTGGACCCGGGACATGAGCAGTTCTTC
TRBV7-2,many,TRBJ2-7,NA,CASSPRGGGTYEQYF,TGTGCCAGCAGCCCCAGGGGTGGGGGAACCTACGAGCAGTACTTC
TRBV4-3,few,TRBJ1-4,TRBD1,CASSGPDRVNEKLFF,TGCGCCAGCAGCGGACCAGACAGGGTGAATGAAAAACTGTTTTTT
TRBV27,NA,TRBJ1-5,NA,CASRHAPNQPQHF,TGTGCCAGCCGACATGCCCCAAATCAGCCCCAGCATTTT
TRBV6-5,medium-sized,TRBJ2-5,TRBD1,CASSYSTGGTETQYF,TGTGCCAGCAGTTACTCCACAGGGGGCACAGAGACCCAGTACTTC
TRBV6-2/TRBV6-3,NA,TRBJ1-1,NA,CASSYWSSNTEAFF,TGTGCCAGCAGTTACTGGTCCAGCAACACTGAAGCTTTCTTT
TRBV7-9,NA,TRBJ1-2,NA,CASSLGTSFRYGYTF,TGTGCCAGCAGCTTAGGGACATCCTTCCGCTATGGCTACACCTTC
TRBV7-2,NA,TRBJ2-7,TRBD1,CASSLGDWARVDRETYEQYF,TGTGCCAGCAGCTTAGGGGATTGGGCGCGGGTGGACAGGGAAACCTACGAGCAGTACTTC
TRBV9,NA,TRBJ2-1,NA,CASSVEDNEQFF,TGTGCCAGCAGCGTAGAAGACAATGAGCAGTTCTTC
TRBV6-2/TRBV6-3,few,TRBJ2-7,NA,CASSYSDLGDIYYEQYF,TGTGCCAGCAGTTACTCGGACCTAGGGGACATATACTACGAGCAGTACTTC
TRBV27,NA,TRBJ1-2,NA,CASSSEIRDGYTF,TGTGCCAGCAGTTCGGAGATCCGAGATGGCTACACCTTC
TRBV7-6,few,TRBJ1-5,NA,CASSLDGRENQPQHF,TGTGCCAGCAGCTTAGACGGGCGCGAGAATCAGCCCCAGCATTTT
TRBV10-3,NA,TRBJ2-5,NA,CAISGLVGGETQYF,TGTGCCATCAGTGGACTAGTGGGGGGTGAGACCCAGTACTTC
TRBV7-9,NA,TRBJ1-1,NA,CASSLLVNTEAFF,TGTGCCAGCAGCTTATTAGTGAACACTGAAGCTTTCTTT
TRBV6-2/TRBV6-3,NA,TRBJ1-2,NA,CASRPGSLRGYTF,TGTGCCAGCAGGCCCGGGAGTTTGCGTGGCTACACCTTC
TRBV19,few,TRBJ1-5,NA,CASSPYGGSNQPQHF,TGTGCCAGTAGTCCCTATGGAGGCTCCAATCAGCCCCAGCATTTT
TRBV6-6,few,TRBJ2-7,TRBD2,CASSYLGTSGVKQYF,TGTGCCAGCAGTTACCTTGGGACTAGCGGGGTAAAGCAGTACTTC
TRBV7-6,NA,TRBJ2-7,TRBD1,CASSDRVREQYF,TGTGCCAGCAGCGACAGGGTCAGAGAGCAGTACTTC
TRBV4-1,few,TRBJ2-5,NA,CASSQVWGAKETQYF,TGCGCCAGCAGCCAAGTTTGGGGGGCTAAAGAGACCCAGTACTTC
TRBV5-1,NA,TRBJ1-2,NA,CASSPGMYGYTF,TGCGCCAGCAGCCCAGGGATGTATGGCTACACCTTC
TRBV20-1,NA,TRBJ2-1,NA,CSGKMDTPSSYNEQFF,TGCAGTGGGAAGATGGACACTCCGTCTTCCTACAATGAGCAGTTCTTC
TRBV4-1,few,TRBJ1-1,NA,CASSQVGDDGSTEAFF,TGCGCCAGCAGCCAAGTAGGTGACGATGGGAGTACTGAAGCTTTCTTT
TRBV7-8,NA,TRBJ2-1,NA,CASSLSRGAYSYNEQFF,TGTGCCAGCAGCTTAAGTCGGGGGGCTTACTCCTACAATGAGCAGTTCTTC
TRBV28,few,TRBJ2-2,NA,CASSLWQGSTGELFF,TGTGCCAGCAGTTTATGGCAGGGTAGCACCGGGGAGCTGTTTTTT
TRBV6-2/TRBV6-3,many,TRBJ2-7,TRBD1,CASSVDRSSYEQYF,TGTGCCAGCAGTGTGGACAGGAGCTCCTACGAGCAGTACTTC
TRBV6-6,NA,TRBJ1-1,NA,CASIPTATLNTEAFF,TGTGCCAGCATACCGACGGCGACCCTGAACACTGAAGCTTTCTTT
TRBV7-6,many,TRBJ2-5,NA,CASSRQAGPLQETQYF,TGTGCCAGCAGCCGTCAAGCGGGCCCGCTACAAGAGACCCAGTACTTC
TRBV9,NA,TRBJ2-4,NA,CASSLTDRKNIQYF,TGTGCCAGCAGCCTTACGGACAGAAAAAACATTCAGTACTTC
TRBV5-6,NA,TRBJ1-1,NA,CASSVNMNTEAFF,TGTGCCAGCAGCGTGAACATGAACACTGAAGCTTTCTTT
TRBV10-3,NA,TRBJ2-2,TRBD2,CAISESGTRSDRGELFF,TGTGCCATCAGTGAGTCGGGGACTAGAAGTGACCGTGGGGAGCTGTTTTTT
TRBV12-3/TRBV12-4,NA,TRBJ2-3,TRBD1,CASSSRDSDDLTQYF,TGTGCCAGCAGTTCCCGGGACAGTGACGACCTTACGCAGTATTTT
TRBV7-2,NA,TRBJ1-6,NA,CASSLGRVRDSPLHF,TGTGCCAGCAGCTTAGGGAGAGTTAGGGATTCACCCCTCCACTTT
TRBV28,few,TRBJ1-6,NA,CASSDNSPLHF,TGTGCCAGCAGCGATAATTCACCCCTCCACTTT
TRBV5-6,NA,TRBJ2-6,NA,CASSLASYGANVLTF,TGTGCCAGCAGCTTGGCCTCTTATGGGGCCAACGTCCTGACTTTC
TRBV7-6,few,TRBJ1-1,NA,CASSLGGTVNTEAFF,TGTGCCAGCAGCTTAGGCGGGACGGTGAACACTGAAGCTTTCTTT